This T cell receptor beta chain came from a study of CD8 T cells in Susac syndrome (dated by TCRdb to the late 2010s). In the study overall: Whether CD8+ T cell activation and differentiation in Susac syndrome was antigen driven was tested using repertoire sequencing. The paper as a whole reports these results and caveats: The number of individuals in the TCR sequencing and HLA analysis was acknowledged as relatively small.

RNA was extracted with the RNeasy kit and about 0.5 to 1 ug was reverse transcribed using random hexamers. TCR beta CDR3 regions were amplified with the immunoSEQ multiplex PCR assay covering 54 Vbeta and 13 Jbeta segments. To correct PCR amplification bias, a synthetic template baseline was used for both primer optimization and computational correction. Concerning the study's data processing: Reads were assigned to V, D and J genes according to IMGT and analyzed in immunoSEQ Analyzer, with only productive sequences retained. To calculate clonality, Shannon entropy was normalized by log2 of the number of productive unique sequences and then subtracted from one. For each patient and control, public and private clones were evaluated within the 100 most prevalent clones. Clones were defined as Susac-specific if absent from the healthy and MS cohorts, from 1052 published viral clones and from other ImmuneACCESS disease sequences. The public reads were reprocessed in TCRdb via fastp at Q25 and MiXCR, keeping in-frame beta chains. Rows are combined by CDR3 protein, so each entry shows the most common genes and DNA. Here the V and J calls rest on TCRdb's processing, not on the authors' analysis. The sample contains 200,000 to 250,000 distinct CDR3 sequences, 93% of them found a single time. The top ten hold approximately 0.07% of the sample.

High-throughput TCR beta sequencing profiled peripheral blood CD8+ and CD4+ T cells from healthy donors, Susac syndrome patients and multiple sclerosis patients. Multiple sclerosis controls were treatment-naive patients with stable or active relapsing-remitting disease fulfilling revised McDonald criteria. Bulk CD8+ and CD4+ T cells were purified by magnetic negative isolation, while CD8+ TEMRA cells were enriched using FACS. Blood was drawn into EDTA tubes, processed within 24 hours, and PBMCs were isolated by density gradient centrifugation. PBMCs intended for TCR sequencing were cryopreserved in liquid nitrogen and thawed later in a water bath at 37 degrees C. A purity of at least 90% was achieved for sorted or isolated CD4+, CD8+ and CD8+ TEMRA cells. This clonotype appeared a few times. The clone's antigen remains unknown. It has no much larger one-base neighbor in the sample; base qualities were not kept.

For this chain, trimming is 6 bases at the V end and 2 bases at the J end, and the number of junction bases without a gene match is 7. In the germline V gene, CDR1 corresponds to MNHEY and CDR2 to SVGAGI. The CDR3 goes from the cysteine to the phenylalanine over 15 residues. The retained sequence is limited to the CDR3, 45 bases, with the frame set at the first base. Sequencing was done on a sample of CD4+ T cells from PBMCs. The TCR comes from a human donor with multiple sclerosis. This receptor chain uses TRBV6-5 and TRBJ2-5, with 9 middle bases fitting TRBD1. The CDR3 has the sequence CASSPLGTGQETQYF. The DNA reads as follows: TGTGCCAGCAGCCCCCTTGGGACAGGGCAAGAGACCCAGTACTTC.